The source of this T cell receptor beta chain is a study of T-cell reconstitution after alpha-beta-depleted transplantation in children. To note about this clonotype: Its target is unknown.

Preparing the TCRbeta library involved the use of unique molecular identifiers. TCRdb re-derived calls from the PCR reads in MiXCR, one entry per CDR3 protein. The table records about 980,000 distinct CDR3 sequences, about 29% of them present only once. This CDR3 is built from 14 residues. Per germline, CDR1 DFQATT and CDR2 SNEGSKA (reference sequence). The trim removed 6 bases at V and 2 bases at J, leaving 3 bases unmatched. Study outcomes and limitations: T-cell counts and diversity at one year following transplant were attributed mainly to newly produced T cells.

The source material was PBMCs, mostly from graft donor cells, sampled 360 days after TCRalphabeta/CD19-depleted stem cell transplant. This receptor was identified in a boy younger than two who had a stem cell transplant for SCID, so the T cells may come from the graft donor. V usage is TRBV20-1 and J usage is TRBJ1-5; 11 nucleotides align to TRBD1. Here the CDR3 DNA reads TGCAGTGCAGGGACAGGGGGAGGCAATCAGCCCCAGCATTTT. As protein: CSAGTGGGNQPQHF.